This record concerns one TCR beta chain sequence. The data derive from a study of blood T cell repertoires in COVID-19. Authors' processing steps: Estimation of nucleated cell counts relied on the amplification of reference gene primers. Assay: immunoSEQ multiplex PCR; the TCRdb copy retains only in-frame clones and omits some. That table supplies the V and J calls and clone size; D and trimming were determined from the DNA. The table has more than 150,000 clones, about nine tenths seen once. The TCR comes from a woman between 70 and 85 years old with acute or convalescent COVID-19. The sample consisted of peripheral blood.

This CDR3 is CAWSQPTVRRQGISYTF. DNA of the CDR3: TGTGCCTGGAGTCAACCCACGGTACGCCGGCAGGGGATTTCCTACACCTTC. The chain carries TRBV30 and TRBJ1-2, with D possibly matching TRBD1 (6 bases). Germline CDR1 GTSNPN, CDR2 SVGIG (reference sequence). V was clipped by 2 bases and J by 10 bases, with 29 bases between them. The CDR3 is made up of 17 amino acids.